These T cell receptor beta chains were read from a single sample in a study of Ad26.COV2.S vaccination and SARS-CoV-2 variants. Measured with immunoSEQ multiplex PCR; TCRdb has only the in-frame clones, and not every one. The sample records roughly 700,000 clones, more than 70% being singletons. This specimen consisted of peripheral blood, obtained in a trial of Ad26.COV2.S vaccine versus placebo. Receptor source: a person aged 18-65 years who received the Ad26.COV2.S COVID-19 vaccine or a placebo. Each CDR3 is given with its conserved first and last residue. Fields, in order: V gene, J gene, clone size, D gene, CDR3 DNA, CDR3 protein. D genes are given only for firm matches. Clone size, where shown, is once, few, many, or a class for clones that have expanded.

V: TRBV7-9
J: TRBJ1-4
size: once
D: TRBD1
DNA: TGTGCCAGCAGCGCATGGACAGGGGGCTTTGAAAAACTGTTTTTT
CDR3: CASSAWTGGFEKLFF

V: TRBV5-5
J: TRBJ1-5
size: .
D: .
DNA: TGTGCCAGCAGCCTCGGGGGACTTGGACAGCCCCAGCATTTT
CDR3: CASSLGGLGQPQHF

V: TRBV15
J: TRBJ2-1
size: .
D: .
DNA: TGTGCCACCAGCAGAGAGTGGGGCAATGAGCAGTTCTTC
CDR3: CATSREWGNEQFF

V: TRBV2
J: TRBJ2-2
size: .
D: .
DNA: TGTGCCAGCAGTTATGTAGTTACCGGGGAGCTGTTTTTT
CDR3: CASSYVVTGELFF

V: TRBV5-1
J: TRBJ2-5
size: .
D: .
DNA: TGCGCCAGCAGCTTGGAGACCAGCTTGCAGACCCAGTACTTC
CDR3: CASSLETSLQTQYF

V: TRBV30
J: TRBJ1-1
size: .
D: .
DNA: TGTGCCTGGAGTGGAGGAGGGAGCACTGAAGCTTTCTTT
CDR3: CAWSGGGSTEAFF

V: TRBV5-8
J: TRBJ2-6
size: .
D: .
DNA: TGTGCCAGCAGCTCCCCGTGGGGGTCTGGGGCCAACGTCCTGACTTTC
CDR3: CASSSPWGSGANVLTF

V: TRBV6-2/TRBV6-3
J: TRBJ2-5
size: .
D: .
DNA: TGTGCCAGCAGTTACGGCCCCCTATGGGGGCAAGAGACCCAGTACTTC
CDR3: CASSYGPLWGQETQYF

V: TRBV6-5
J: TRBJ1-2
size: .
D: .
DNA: TGTGCCAGCAGTTCTACCACCCCCGAGGGCTACACCTTC
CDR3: CASSSTTPEGYTF

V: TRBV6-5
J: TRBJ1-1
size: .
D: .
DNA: TGTGCCAGCAGTTACTGGGACAACACTGAAGCTTTCTTT
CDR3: CASSYWDNTEAFF

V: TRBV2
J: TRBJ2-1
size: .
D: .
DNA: TGTGCCAGCAAATGGAGTAATGAGCAGTTCTTC
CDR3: CASKWSNEQFF

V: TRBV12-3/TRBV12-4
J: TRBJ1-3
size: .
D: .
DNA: TGTGCCAGCAGCGAAGGGAACACCATATATTTT
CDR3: CASSEGNTIYF

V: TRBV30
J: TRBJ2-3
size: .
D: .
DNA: TGTGCCTGGAGTCGAAAGGGGCTAGCCTCAGATACGCAGTATTTT
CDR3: CAWSRKGLASDTQYF

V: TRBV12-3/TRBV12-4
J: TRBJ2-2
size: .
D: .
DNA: TGTGCCAGCGACGGGCCGTCCACCGGGGAGCTGTTTTTT
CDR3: CASDGPSTGELFF

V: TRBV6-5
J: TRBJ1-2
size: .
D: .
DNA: TGTGCCAGCAGTTACTCGCGGGGGGCCTATGGCTACACCTTC
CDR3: CASSYSRGAYGYTF

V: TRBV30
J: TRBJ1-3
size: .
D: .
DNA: TGTGCCTGGAGTGTATCGGGCGGGGGAAACACCATATATTTT
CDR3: CAWSVSGGGNTIYF

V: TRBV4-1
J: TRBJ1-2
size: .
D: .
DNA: TGCGCCAGCAGCCAAGAAAAGGGTTCCTATGGCTACACCTTC
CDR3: CASSQEKGSYGYTF

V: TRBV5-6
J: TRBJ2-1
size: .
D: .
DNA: TGTGCCAGCAGCTTGTCCCCTATATCCATGTACAATGAGCAGTTCTTC
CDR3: CASSLSPISMYNEQFF

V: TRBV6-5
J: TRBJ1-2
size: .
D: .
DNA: TGTGCCAGCACCGGGGGGGACTATGGCTACACCTTC
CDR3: CASTGGDYGYTF

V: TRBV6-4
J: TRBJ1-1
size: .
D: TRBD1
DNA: TGTGCCAGCAGTGGGGGGGACAGGAACACTGAAGCTTTCTTT
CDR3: CASSGGDRNTEAFF

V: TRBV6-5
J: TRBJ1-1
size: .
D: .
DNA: TGTGCCAGCGGAGGGGAGTTACGGAACACTGAAGCTTTCTTT
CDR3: CASGGELRNTEAFF

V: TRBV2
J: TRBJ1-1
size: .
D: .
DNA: TGTGCCAGCAGCGGGACCGCGAACACTGAAGCTTTCTTT
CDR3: CASSGTANTEAFF

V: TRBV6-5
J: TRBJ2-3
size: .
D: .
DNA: TGTGCCAGCAGTACCTCTAGTGGTACGCAGTATTTT
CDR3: CASSTSSGTQYF

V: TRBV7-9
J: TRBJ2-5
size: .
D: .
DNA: TGTGCCAGCAGCTTCCAAGGGCTTGCGACCCAGTACTTC
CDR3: CASSFQGLATQYF

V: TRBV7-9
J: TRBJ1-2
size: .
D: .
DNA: TGTGCCAGCAGCTTAGAAAACTATGGCTACACCTTC
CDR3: CASSLENYGYTF

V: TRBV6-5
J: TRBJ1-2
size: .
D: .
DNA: TGTGCCAGCCCAGGGGTTGGCTATGGCTACACCTTC
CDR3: CASPGVGYGYTF

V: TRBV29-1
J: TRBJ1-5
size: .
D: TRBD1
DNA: TGCAGCGTTGACTCGACAGGGTGGGTCAACAATCAGCCCCAGCATTTT
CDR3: CSVDSTGWVNNQPQHF

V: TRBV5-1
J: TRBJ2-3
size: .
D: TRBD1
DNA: TGCGCCAGCAGCTTTGGACAGGGCACAGATACGCAGTATTTT
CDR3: CASSFGQGTDTQYF

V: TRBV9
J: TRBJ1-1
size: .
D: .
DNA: TGTGCCAGCAGCGAATCCAGGGCTACCCTGAACACTGAAGCTTTCTTT
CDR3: CASSESRATLNTEAFF